This TCR beta chain is from a study of cytomegalovirus exposure and HLA in healthy donors. PCR employed 60 Vbeta and 13 Jbeta primers. Only in-frame clones appear in the TCRdb table, and some are missing; sequencing was by immunoSEQ multiplex PCR. This sample's table reports roughly 75,000 clones. Germline CDR1 GTSNPN, CDR2 SVGIG (reference sequence). V shed 0 bases, J shed 4 bases, and the junction held 6 bases outside the gene matches. This CDR3 has 15 amino acids. V gene TRBV30 combines with J gene TRBJ1-5; 7 nucleotides align to TRBD1. The source material was PBMCs. The clonotype comes from a man in his forties or fifties in good health and CMV-seronegative. This chain's CDR3 is CAWSVKTGKNQPQHF. CDR3 DNA: TGTGCCTGGAGTGTAAAGACAGGGAAAAATCAGCCCCAGCATTTT.